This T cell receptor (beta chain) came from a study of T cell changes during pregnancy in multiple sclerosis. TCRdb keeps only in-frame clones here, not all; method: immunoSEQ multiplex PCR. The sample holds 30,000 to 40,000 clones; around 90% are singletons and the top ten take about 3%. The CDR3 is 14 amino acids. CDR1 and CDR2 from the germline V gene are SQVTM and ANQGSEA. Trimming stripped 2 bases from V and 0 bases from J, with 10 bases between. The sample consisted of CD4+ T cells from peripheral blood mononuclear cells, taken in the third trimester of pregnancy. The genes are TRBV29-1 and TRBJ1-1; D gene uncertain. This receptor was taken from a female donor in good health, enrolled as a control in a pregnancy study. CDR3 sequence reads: CSVELPRVNTEAFF. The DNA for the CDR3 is TGCAGCGTTGAACTGCCGAGGGTGAACACTGAAGCTTTCTTT.